What follows are 22 T cell receptor beta chains derived from one specimen sequenced in a study of cytomegalovirus exposure and HLA in healthy donors. 60 Vbeta and 13 Jbeta primers were used in PCR. Measured with immunoSEQ multiplex PCR; TCRdb has only the in-frame clones, and not every one. The sample records about 200,000 clones, approximately 78% being singletons. The source material was PBMCs. These TCRs come from a young woman in good health and CMV-seronegative.

This chain joins TRBV30 and TRBJ1-5, with 10 bases lining up with TRBD1. V shed 2 bases and J 7 bases; nucleotides not matched to a gene: 5. Germline V gene lookup returns CDR1 GTSNPN and CDR2 SVGIG (reference sequence). CDR3 length: 14 residues. Here the CDR3 reads CAWSRTGGEQPQHF. The CDR3 nucleotides read TGTGCCTGGAGTCGGACAGGGGGTGAACAGCCCCAGCATTTT.

The rearrangement uses TRBV29-1 and TRBJ2-1, with 9 bases lining up with TRBD2. The germline gives CDR1 SQVTM, CDR2 ANQGSEA. CDR3 length: 13 residues. CDR3 region: CCLAGDGGNEQFF. The CDR3 DNA follows: TGCTGCTTAGCGGGAGATGGGGGGAATGAGCAGTTCTTC.

This chain joins TRBV2 and TRBJ2-1, with D possibly matching TRBD1 (6 bases). The CDR3 contains 14 residues. The V gene lost 8 bases and the J gene lost 2 bases, with 13 bases spanning the gap. The germline CDR1 and CDR2 sequences are SNHLY and FYNNEI. The CDR3 loop reads CASLVQGAYNEQFF. In nucleotides, the CDR3 is TGTGCCAGCTTAGTACAGGGAGCCTACAATGAGCAGTTCTTC.

V is TRBV28 and J is TRBJ1-6; possibly TRBD1 for D (5 bases). In germline, CDR1 is MDHEN, CDR2 SYDVKM. Deletions cut 6 bases from V and 6 bases from J, with 6 bases between. This CDR3 is built from 12 residues. CDR3: CASRQANSPLHF. CDR3 nucleotide sequence: TGTGCCAGCAGACAGGCTAATTCACCCCTCCACTTT.

This clone was counted a single time. This chain joins TRBV7-9 and TRBJ2-3, with D uncertain. The germline V gene encodes CDR1 SEHNR and CDR2 FQNEAQ (reference sequence). The CDR3 is made up of 15 amino acids. Trimming removed 6 bases from V and 6 bases from J, with 19 bases in between. CDR3 amino acids: CASRMQLELLDTQYF. The CDR3 coding sequence is TGTGCCAGCAGAATGCAGCTAGAGTTGCTTGATACGCAGTATTTT.

In this sample, this clone turned up many times. This sequence joins TRBV5-1 and TRBJ1-2; TRBD1 might be the D (5 bases). Germline assignment: CDR1 SGHRS and CDR2 YFSETQ. This CDR3 has 12 residues. The germline V and J ends were trimmed by 3 bases and 4 bases, with 7 bases remaining between them. The CDR3 DNA is TGCGCCAGCAGCTACACAGGCTATGGCTACACCTTC. Translating gives CASSYTGYGYTF. Full variable domain (outside the CDR3, taken from reference TRBV5-1 and TRBJ1-2): KAGVTQTPRYLIKTRGQQVTLSCSPISGHRSVSWYQQTPGQGLQFLFEYFSETQRNKGNFPGRFSGRQFSNSRSEMNVSTLELGDSALYLCASSYTGYGYTFGSGTRLTVV.

The CDR3 DNA reads as TGTGCCTGGAGTGTGGGGGGGAATCAGCCCCAGCATTTT. This encodes CAWSVGGNQPQHF. The chain recombines TRBV30 with TRBJ1-5, with D possibly matching TRBD1 (5 bases). V was clipped by 0 bases and J by 4 bases, with 7 bases between them. The CDR3 is 13 amino acids. Germline lookup yields CDR1 GTSNPN and CDR2 SVGIG (reference sequence).

The genes are TRBV28 and TRBJ2-1, with 9 nucleotides matching TRBD1. Germline CDR1 and CDR2: MDHEN and SYDVKM. The CDR3 length is 14 residues. With 5 bases clipped from V and 14 bases from J, the junction kept 13 bases outside the gene matches. CDR3 region: CASSHGTGTGSEFF. The CDR3 bases are TGTGCCAGCAGTCACGGGACAGGGACCGGTAGCGAGTTCTTC.

V usage is TRBV4-3 and J usage is TRBJ1-2, with a weak D call TRBD1 (5 bases). The CDR3 runs to 15 residues. Trimming shortened V by 1 base and J by 4 bases, and 13 bases separated the two germline ends. Germline loops: CDR1 LGHNA, CDR2 YSLEER. In DNA form, the CDR3 reads TGCGCCAGCAGCCAAGTTCAGGGCGGGAGCTATGGCTACACCTTC. As protein: CASSQVQGGSYGYTF.

The rearrangement uses TRBV11-2 and TRBJ2-5, with 10 bases lining up with TRBD2. Germline trimming cut 1 base from V and 2 bases from J; bases unmatched to any gene: 4. The V gene's germline CDR1 is SGHAT and CDR2 FQNNGV. The CDR3 runs to 16 residues. The CDR3 region is CASSLGLAGAQETQYF. The CDR3 DNA reads as TGTGCCAGCAGCTTAGGCCTAGCGGGAGCACAAGAGACCCAGTACTTC.

The chain is built from TRBV13 and TRBJ2-5; possible D gene TRBD1, 6 bases. TRBJ2-7 explains the end of the DNA better; the J call may be wrong. The CDR3 is 12 amino acids. Germline V gene data show CDR1 as PRHDT and CDR2 as FYEKMQ (reference sequence). The CDR3, as DNA: TGTGCCAGCAGCTTAGACAGGGCCGAGCAGTACTTC. Its protein is CASSLDRAEQYF.

This chain joins TRBV27 and TRBJ2-1, with 10 bases fitting TRBD2. Germline V gives CDR1 MNHEY, CDR2 SMNVEV (reference sequence). Trimming took 6 bases from V and 11 from J; bases not matched to a gene: 16. This CDR3 is 16 amino acids long. Written as DNA, the CDR3 is TGTGCCAGCAGAGGATCTAGCGGGAGTGTTCCCCCTAAGCAGTTCTTC. Protein product: CASRGSSGSVPPKQFF.

The chain recombines TRBV10-3 with TRBJ1-2; 9 bases are a match to TRBD1. The ends lost 5 bases at V and 7 bases at J; junction bases unmatched: 8. Germline V CDR1 and CDR2: ENHRY, SYGVKD. The CDR3 runs 14 residues. In DNA form, the CDR3 reads TGTGCCATCAGTATTCACAGGGGGCAAGTTGGCTACACCTTC. This translates into CAISIHRGQVGYTF.

J is TRBJ1-1 and V is TRBV27; D possibly corresponds to TRBD1 (6 bases). The CDR3 runs 14 residues. V was pared by 6 bases and J by 0 bases, with 11 bases between. Germline V lookup: CDR1 MNHEY, CDR2 SMNVEV (reference sequence). The CDR3 is CASSQDRLNTEAFF. The CDR3 region has the DNA TGTGCCAGCAGCCAGGACAGATTGAACACTGAAGCTTTCTTT.

V and J are TRBV5-1 and TRBJ2-1; 7 bases align to TRBD2. Per the germline V gene, CDR1 is SGHRS and CDR2 is YFSETQ. After removal of 0 bases from V and 0 bases from J, the junction contained 12 bases not matched to a gene. The CDR3 extends over 19 amino acids. The CDR3 DNA is TGCGCCAGCAGCTTGGTTCTAGCGGCCTTAACTCGCTCCTACAATGAGCAGTTCTTC. Translation: CASSLVLAALTRSYNEQFF.

This clone was detected a few times. The chain uses TRBV4-3 and TRBJ2-1; 10 bases fit TRBD2. The ends lost 5 bases at V and 15 bases at J; junction bases unmatched: 13. The CDR3 totals 14 residues. Germline V gives CDR1 LGHNA, CDR2 YSLEER. CDR3 bases: TGCGCCAGCAGCGGCCTAGCGGGAGCCCATTTTCTGTTCTTC. It encodes CASSGLAGAHFLFF.

This clone was seen only once. CDR3 DNA sequence: TGTGCCAGCAGTTCCAGTCAGGGGACTGAAGCTTTCTTT. Translation: CASSSSQGTEAFF. The genes are TRBV6-6 and TRBJ1-1, with TRBD1 as a possible D gene (6 bases). CDR1 and CDR2 from the germline V gene are MNHNY and SVGAGI (reference sequence). The CDR3 covers 13 residues. Trimming took 4 bases from V and 5 from J, leaving 11 bases between them.

CDR3 nucleotide sequence: TGTGCCAGCAGCTTACTCGGGTTCTCTGGAAACACCATATATTTT. Translated, it gives CASSLLGFSGNTIYF. V usage is TRBV7-9 and J usage is TRBJ1-3; D is ambiguous. Trimming cost V 2 bases and J 0 bases, with 8 bases left between them. The CDR3 is 15 residues long. Germline V gene sequence: CDR1 SEHNR, CDR2 FQNEAQ (reference sequence).

The genes are TRBV28 and TRBJ2-1; TRBD1 matches 9 bases. The CDR3 runs 14 residues. Germline CDR1 MDHEN, CDR2 SYDVKM. With 5 bases clipped from V and 16 bases from J, the junction kept 15 bases outside the gene matches. CDR3 protein: CASSGDREAVRGFF. CDR3 bases: TGTGCCAGCAGTGGGGACAGGGAAGCGGTCCGCGGTTTCTTC.

The V and J genes are TRBV28 and TRBJ2-1, with 10 bases lining up with TRBD2. The trim removed 4 bases at V and 7 bases at J, leaving 7 bases unmatched. This CDR3 comprises 15 residues. Germline values: CDR1 MDHEN, CDR2 SYDVKM. This chain's CDR3 is CASSYLAGETNEQFF. CDR3 nucleotides: TGTGCCAGCAGTTATCTAGCGGGAGAGACTAATGAGCAGTTCTTC.

The chain has TRBV21-1 and TRBJ2-7; the D call in the table, TRBD1, was not verified against the DNA. TRBV21-1 is described as a pseudogene. This CDR3 comprises 12 residues. In DNA, the CDR3 is TGTGCCAGCAGCACCTCCCGGGACAGGGGTCCCGTC. Translating gives CASSTSRDRGPV.

The chain joins TRBV4-2 to TRBJ2-7; TRBD2 agrees at 9 bases. Per germline, CDR1 LGHNA and CDR2 YNFKEQ. The CDR3 loop spans 16 amino acids. J gave up 6 bases and V 3 bases, and 12 bases lay outside the gene matches. CDR3 sequence reads: CASSHQSGTSISEQYF. The DNA of the CDR3 is TGTGCCAGCAGCCATCAATCCGGGACTAGCATTAGCGAGCAGTACTTC.